This note documents a single T cell receptor (beta chain) sequence. This sample stems from a study of blood T cell repertoires in COVID-19. Overall study context: The origin of the acute and convalescent COVID-19 samples was the United States, Italy and Spain. From T cells, B-cell-depleted T cells, or PBMCs came the material, which was cDNA or gDNA.

Assay used: immunoSEQ multiplex PCR; TCRdb lists only in-frame clones, some missing. The sample records 150,000 to 200,000 clones, approximately 87% being singletons. The CDR3 runs 15 residues. CDR1 and CDR2 (germline): MNHEY, SMNVEV (reference sequence). V was trimmed by 6 bases and J by 5 bases, leaving 16 bases between them. This chain links TRBV27 with TRBJ2-2; D is possibly TRBD1 (6 bases). This TCR derives from a woman aged 18-35 years who had recovered from COVID-19. Specimen: peripheral blood. CDR3 DNA: TGTGCCAGCAGGACCCCCGGGCAGGGGACCGGGGAGCTGTTTTTT. Its protein is CASRTPGQGTGELFF.